This T cell receptor beta chain was documented in a study of T-cell reconstitution after alpha-beta-depleted transplantation in children. Only a few counts were recorded for this clonotype. CDR1 is GTSNPN and CDR2 is SVGIG in the germline V gene (reference sequence). Germline trimming cut 2 bases from V and 4 bases from J; bases unmatched to any gene: 10. This CDR3 region has 18 residues. Library preparation (for TCRbeta) was performed with unique molecular identifiers. TCRdb redid the calling of the PCR reads with MiXCR, one entry per CDR3 protein. The data contain some 520,000 distinct CDR3 sequences, 30% to 35% of them singletons.

The sequencing here drew on PBMCs from the stem cell graft donor, taken from the stem cell graft. The rearrangement links TRBV30 to TRBJ2-2; 13 bases are a match to TRBD2. The source is a human donor who donated a stem cell graft to a child with aplastic anemia. Written as DNA, the CDR3 is TGTGCCTGGAGTCCAACCCGGACTAGCGGGAGCGGCACCGGGGAGCTGTTTTTT. Its protein product is CAWSPTRTSGSGTGELFF.